This is a list of T cell receptor beta chains from one sample in a study of blood T cell repertoires in COVID-19. Here immunoSEQ multiplex PCR was the method, and the copy in TCRdb shows in-frame clones only, minus some. The data show 250,000 to 400,000 clones, roughly 90% seen once. The source material was peripheral blood. The receptors derive from a woman younger than 45 with COVID-19, enrolled during active disease. Each CDR3 is given with its conserved first and last residue. The D gene is left open where the match is weak. Only some rows state a clone size, as once, few, many or a class for expanded clones.

abundance	v_gene	len	j_gene	d_gene	CDR3nt	CDR3aa
few	TRBV29-1	13	TRBJ1-5	.	TGCAGCGTTGCAGGGGATGGGAATCAGCCCCAGCATTTT	CSVAGDGNQPQHF
.	TRBV10-2	14	TRBJ1-5	.	TGCGCCAGCAACGAAAGGGGTTCGAACCAGCCCCAGCATTTT	CASNERGSNQPQHF
.	TRBV27	13	TRBJ1-5	.	TGTGCCAGCAGTTTCGGCAGGGAACAGCCCCAGCATTTT	CASSFGREQPQHF
.	TRBV6-1	16	TRBJ1-1	.	TGTGCCAGCAGTGAAGTGGTCGAATGGGGGGAAACTGAAGCTTTCTTT	CASSEVVEWGETEAFF
.	TRBV19	13	TRBJ2-1	.	TGTGCCAGTAGGATCAGGGGATACAATGAGCAGTTCTTC	CASRIRGYNEQFF
.	TRBV5-1	13	TRBJ1-1	.	TGCGCCAGCAGCTTGGACAGGGCGGTTGAAGCTTTCTTT	CASSLDRAVEAFF
.	TRBV6-1	14	TRBJ1-5	TRBD1	TGTGCCAGCAGTGATTCGCAGGGGGGACAGCCCCAGCATTTT	CASSDSQGGQPQHF
.	TRBV19	13	TRBJ1-4	TRBD1	TGTGCCAGTAATCGACAGGGTCATGAAAAACTGTTTTTT	CASNRQGHEKLFF
few	TRBV3-1/TRBV3-2	15	TRBJ1-1	TRBD1	TGTGCCAGCAGCCACACCCGGACAGGGGGCTTGCAAGCTTTCTTT	CASSHTRTGGLQAFF
once	TRBV5-1	14	TRBJ2-1	TRBD1	TGCGCCAGCACCCCTACCACAGGGGGCGATGAGCAGTTCTTC	CASTPTTGGDEQFF